This T cell receptor (beta chain) was found in a study of cytomegalovirus exposure and HLA in healthy donors. Study observations and caveats: Rare TCR sequences predominated, though certain public TCRs were found in many donors. Cytomegalovirus-associated status was assigned to approximately 160 TCR beta chains. The finding came from a later analysis; first-cohort TCR clusters tended to co-occur in the approximately 120 validation repertoires.

Method: immunoSEQ multiplex PCR; TCRdb's copy keeps in-frame clones and lacks some. The sample carries tens of thousands of clones, roughly 94% recorded once. In regard to this clone: The target antigen is unknown.

V was clipped by 7 bases and J by 9 bases, with 15 bases between them. Germline CDR1 DFQATT, CDR2 SNEGSKA (reference sequence). The CDR3 is 11 amino acids. The sequencing input was PBMCs. This chain connects TRBV20-1 to TRBJ1-1, with a weak D call TRBD1 (5 bases). This receptor was identified in a woman aged 18-30 years in good health and CMV-seropositive. The CDR3 protein is CSVLTDRKAFF. In nucleotides, the CDR3 is TGCAGTGTCCTGACAGATCGGAAAGCTTTCTTT.